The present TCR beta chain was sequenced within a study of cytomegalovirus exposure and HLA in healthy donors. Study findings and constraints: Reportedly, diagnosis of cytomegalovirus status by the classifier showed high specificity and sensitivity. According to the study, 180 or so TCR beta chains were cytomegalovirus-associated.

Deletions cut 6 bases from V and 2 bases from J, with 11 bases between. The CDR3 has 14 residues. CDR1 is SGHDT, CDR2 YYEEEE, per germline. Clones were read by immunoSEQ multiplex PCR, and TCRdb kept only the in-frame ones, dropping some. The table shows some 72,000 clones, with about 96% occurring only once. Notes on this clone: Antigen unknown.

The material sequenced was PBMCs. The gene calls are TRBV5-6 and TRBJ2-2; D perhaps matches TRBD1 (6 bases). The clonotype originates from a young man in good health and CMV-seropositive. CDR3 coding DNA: TGTGCCAGCAAGGAAGGGGGAAACACCGGGGAGCTGTTTTTT. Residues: CASKEGGNTGELFF.